Listed below are T cell receptor beta chains from one sample, sequenced in a study of cytomegalovirus exposure and HLA in healthy donors. This table comes from immunoSEQ multiplex PCR, and its TCRdb copy is limited to in-frame clones, with some not included. The table shows approximately 240,000 clones, with about 89% occurring only once. The sequencing input was PBMCs. These receptors all stem from a woman younger than 35 in good health and CMV-seronegative. Each CDR3 is given with its conserved first and last residue. D genes are given only for firm matches. The size of a clone is reported for some rows only, either as once, few or many, or as a class for expanded clones.

size	V	D	J	CDR3	DNA
-	TRBV21-1	-	TRBJ2-3	CASSKGQREVVKYF	TGTGCCAGCAGCAAAGGCCAGCGGGAGGTGGTAAAGTATTTT
once	TRBV5-1	-	TRBJ2-2	CASRGGDGELFF	TGCGCCAGCAGAGGGGGGGACGGGGAGCTGTTTTTT
-	TRBV5-1	TRBD2	TRBJ2-2	CASSLLAGADTGELFF	TGCGCCAGCAGCTTACTAGCGGGAGCCGACACCGGGGAGCTGTTTTTT
-	TRBV19	TRBD1	TRBJ1-2	CASSNPRKGASSDGYTF	TGTGCCAGTAGTAACCCCCGGAAGGGGGCAAGTAGTGATGGCTACACCTTC
-	TRBV6-5	-	TRBJ1-4	CASSLTSGYKLFF	TGTGCCAGCAGTCTAACATCAGGTTATAAACTGTTTTTT
-	TRBV6-5	TRBD2	TRBJ2-3	CASSLRTSGSTDTQYF	TGTGCCAGCAGTTTGCGGACTAGCGGTAGCACAGATACGCAGTATTTT
-	TRBV7-8	-	TRBJ2-7	CASSFGQTYEQYF	TGTGCCAGCAGCTTTGGACAAACCTACGAGCAGTACTTC
few	TRBV7-9	-	TRBJ1-2	CASSLASTGHYGYTF	TGTGCCAGCAGCTTAGCGTCAACAGGCCACTATGGCTACACCTTC
-	TRBV6-5	TRBD1	TRBJ1-2	CASSSGGHGYTF	TGTGCCAGCAGTTCAGGGGGCCATGGCTACACCTTC
-	TRBV7-3	TRBD2	TRBJ2-2	CASSLRSGGTGELFF	TGTGCCAGCAGCTTAAGGTCGGGGGGTACCGGGGAGCTGTTTTTT
-	TRBV6-6	TRBD1	TRBJ2-1	CASRTGVYDNEQFF	TGTGCCAGCAGAACAGGGGTCTATGACAATGAGCAGTTCTTC
few	TRBV19	-	TRBJ2-1	CASSIRGGSYNEQFF	TGTGCCAGTAGTATAAGGGGCGGCTCCTACAATGAGCAGTTCTTC
-	TRBV4-2	-	TRBJ1-6	CASSPAGPANSPLHF	TGTGCCAGCTCTCCAGCTGGGCCCGCTAATTCACCCCTCCACTTT
-	TRBV5-1	-	TRBJ2-1	CASSWRGGSFF	TGCGCCAGCAGCTGGAGGGGGGGTTCGTTCTTC
-	TRBV13	-	TRBJ2-3	CASSFVVLGEDTQYF	TGTGCCAGCAGCTTTGTCGTATTAGGGGAAGATACGCAGTATTTT
-	TRBV27	TRBD1	TRBJ1-4	CASSSWDRGDEKLFF	TGTGCCAGCAGTTCCTGGGACAGGGGCGATGAAAAACTGTTTTTT
-	TRBV5-5	TRBD1	TRBJ1-5	CASSSRDRGNQPQHF	TGTGCCAGCAGCTCCCGGGACAGGGGAAATCAGCCCCAGCATTTT
-	TRBV11-2	-	TRBJ1-2	CASSLDGIFGYTF	TGTGCCAGCAGCTTAGACGGGATCTTTGGCTACACCTTC
-	TRBV7-8	-	TRBJ1-1	CASSLGQSQEAFF	TGTGCCAGCAGCTTAGGACAATCCCAAGAAGCTTTCTTT
-	TRBV2	-	TRBJ1-1	CASSRRQVMNTEAFF	TGTGCCAGCAGTCGAAGACAGGTAATGAACACTGAAGCTTTCTTT
once	TRBV11-3	-	TRBJ2-5	CASSIQGSTQYF	TGTGCCAGCAGTATACAGGGTTCGACCCAGTACTTC
-	TRBV5-1	TRBD1	TRBJ2-7	CASSLQHRGSSLEQYF	TGCGCCAGCAGCCTGCAACACAGGGGGTCCTCGTTGGAGCAGTACTTC
-	TRBV27	-	TRBJ2-1	CASSPVAAQPNNEQFF	TGTGCCAGCAGTCCTGTAGCGGCACAGCCTAACAATGAGCAGTTCTTC
-	TRBV28	-	TRBJ2-7	CASSLRRSSYEQYF	TGTGCCAGCAGTTTAAGGCGGAGCTCCTACGAGCAGTACTTC
-	TRBV9	-	TRBJ2-7	CASSVDGHQGEQYF	TGTGCCAGCAGCGTAGACGGGCACCAGGGCGAGCAGTACTTC
-	TRBV5-5	-	TRBJ2-1	CASSLRRDSLNNEQFF	TGTGCCAGCAGCTTAAGAAGGGACTCCCTAAACAATGAGCAGTTCTTC
once	TRBV28	TRBD1	TRBJ1-2	CASSSPPGQAYGYTF	TGTGCCAGCAGTTCCCCCCCGGGACAGGCCTATGGCTACACCTTC
-	TRBV6-1	TRBD2	TRBJ2-5	CASREGLGGTSEYF	TGTGCCAGCAGGGAGGGACTAGGTGGAACCTCGGAGTACTTC
-	TRBV14	-	TRBJ2-7	CASSWDSRSYEQYF	TGTGCCAGCAGCTGGGACTCTCGCTCCTACGAGCAGTACTTC
-	TRBV5-6	-	TRBJ1-1	CASILAGLTEAFF	TGTGCCAGCATACTAGCAGGGTTAACTGAAGCTTTCTTT
-	TRBV10-3	TRBD1	TRBJ1-5	CAISRDRDQPQHF	TGTGCCATCAGCCGGGACAGGGATCAGCCCCAGCATTTT
-	TRBV19	-	TRBJ1-4	CASSTPAGSATNEKLFF	TGTGCCAGTAGTACTCCGGCGGGCTCTGCAACTAATGAAAAACTGTTTTTT
-	TRBV2	-	TRBJ1-4	CASKTQGVTNEKLFF	TGTGCCAGCAAGACCCAGGGCGTTACTAATGAAAAACTGTTTTTT
-	TRBV7-6	TRBD2	TRBJ2-1	CASTNGRADYNEQFF	TGTGCCAGCACCAACGGGAGGGCCGATTACAATGAGCAGTTCTTC
-	TRBV19	-	TRBJ2-7	CASSTIPTGPYEQYF	TGTGCCAGTAGTACCATCCCAACAGGGCCCTACGAGCAGTACTTC
-	TRBV7-2	-	TRBJ1-5	CASSPAGQPQHF	TGTGCCAGCAGCCCTGCGGGTCAGCCCCAGCATTTT
-	TRBV2	TRBD1	TRBJ2-3	CASLWGQVLTDTQYF	TGTGCCAGCCTCTGGGGACAGGTCCTGACAGATACGCAGTATTTT
-	TRBV18	TRBD1	TRBJ2-7	CASKGQGSSYEQYF	TGTGCCAGCAAGGGACAGGGTAGCTCCTACGAGCAGTACTTC